The text below deals with one T cell receptor beta chain. Its antigen is undetermined. The data were taken from a study of blood T cells in healthy people across ages. Study summary: When template switching was applied, about one barcoded beta molecule was captured per two T cells.

CDR1 and CDR2 from the germline V gene are LGHDT and YNNKEL (reference sequence). The CDR3 totals 16 residues. PCR was performed a second time for about 7 to 12 cycles using a sample-barcoded 5' primer and a J-beta primer mix. TCRdb called the 5' RACE reads again in MiXCR, with one record for every CDR3 protein. The table includes approximately 800,000 distinct CDR3 sequences, more than 25% detected once. Whole-study findings and limits: TCR beta diversity, measured per million T cells, fell in a roughly linear way with age.

A further study also used this sample, focusing on T cells of mothers and their children. From that study: Mothers yielded over 8 million CDR3 reads, children 2.5 million to 3 million each. It was found that thymic selection shapes TCR recombination output similarly in related and unrelated pairs.

The chain is built from TRBV3-1 and TRBJ2-1, with TRBD1 identical over 11 bases. The DNA end favors TRBJ2-7, so the J call may be wrong. The sequence came from a boy younger than 18 in good health. The specimen sequenced was blood. CDR3 in DNA: TGTGCCAGCAGTTCTTACGGGACAGGGGGAATCTACGAGCAGTACTTC. Its translation is CASSSYGTGGIYEQYF.